Each of the 27 T cell receptor beta chains below was sequenced from the same sample in a study of T cell changes during pregnancy in multiple sclerosis. Clones were sequenced by immunoSEQ multiplex PCR, and TCRdb holds only the in-frame ones, with some missing. Of roughly 73,000 clones listed, roughly 92% were seen once; the top ten hold 2.1%. The source was peripheral blood, collected in the second trimester of pregnancy. The receptors were sampled from a female donor in good health, enrolled as a control in a pregnancy study.

The J gene is TRBJ1-2, the V gene TRBV4-3, with D perhaps TRBD1 (6 bases). The germline CDR1 and CDR2 sequences are LGHNA and YSLEER. The CDR3 sequence is 19 residues long. Between the trimmed V and J ends, which lost 0 bases and 4 bases, there was a span of 24 bases. As DNA, the CDR3 is TGCGCCAGCAGCCAAGATGCGATTACGCAGAGGGGGAGAATCTATGGCTACACCTTC. Translating it yields CASSQDAITQRGRIYGYTF.

V is TRBV5-4 and J is TRBJ1-6; 10 bases fit TRBD1. The V gene end was trimmed by 4 bases and the J gene end by 4 bases; junction bases not matched to a gene: 5. Looked up from germline, CDR1 is SGHNT and CDR2 is YYREEE (reference sequence). This CDR3 is 16 amino acids long. The CDR3 loop is CASSEGTGAYNSPLHF. The DNA for the CDR3 is TGTGCCAGCAGCGAGGGGACAGGGGCGTATAATTCACCCCTCCACTTT.

This chain joins TRBV4-2 and TRBJ2-3, with 9 bases that match TRBD2. CDR3 length equals 16 residues. Germline loops: CDR1 LGHNA, CDR2 YNFKEQ. V shed 0 bases, J shed 5 bases, and the junction held 6 bases outside the gene matches. CDR3 amino acids: CASSQDWRGGGDTQYF. The CDR3, as DNA: TGTGCCAGCAGCCAAGATTGGCGGGGGGGCGGAGATACGCAGTATTTT.

This clone has more than one count but fewer than ten. The V and J genes are TRBV4-1 and TRBJ1-1; tentative D call: TRBD1 (6 bases). CDR1 is MGHRA and CDR2 is YSYEKL in the germline V gene. This CDR3 comprises 14 residues. Trimming removed 4 bases from V and 11 bases from J, with 20 bases in between. The CDR3 sequence is CASSPEPLTGRAFF. The CDR3 bases are TGCGCCAGCAGCCCAGAACCGTTAACAGGGCGGGCTTTCTTT.

The V call is TRBV7-2, the J call TRBJ2-7; 12 bases align to TRBD1. CDR1 and CDR2 from the germline V gene are SGHTA and FQGNSA. The V gene end was trimmed by 5 bases and the J gene end by 6 bases; junction bases not matched to a gene: 11. The CDR3 spans 16 residues. This CDR3 reads CASSRPPGQGAVEQYF. The CDR3 DNA follows: TGTGCCAGCAGCCGCCCCCCGGGACAGGGGGCGGTCGAGCAGTACTTC.

Only one count was recorded for this clone. The chain recombines TRBV28 with TRBJ1-2; D call uncertain. V dropped 5 bases and J dropped 6 bases, with 10 bases sitting between them. Germline CDR1 and CDR2: MDHEN and SYDVKM. CDR3 length: 12 amino acids. The CDR3: CASSTYLDGYTF. CDR3 in DNA: TGTGCCAGCAGTACCTACCTGGATGGCTACACCTTC.

The V gene is TRBV5-1, the J gene TRBJ2-3; TRBD2 matches 7 bases. V was pared by 2 bases and J by 0 bases, with 6 bases of the junction left unmatched. Germline CDR1 and CDR2: SGHRS and YFSETQ. The CDR3 length is 16 residues. DNA of the CDR3: TGCGCCAGCAGCTTACTAAGCGGGACTAGCACAGATACGCAGTATTTT. Its translation is CASSLLSGTSTDTQYF.

V is TRBV2 and J is TRBJ2-2; 7 bases align to TRBD1. The ends lost 4 bases at V and 0 bases at J; junction bases unmatched: 5. CDR1 and CDR2 (germline): SNHLY, FYNNEI. The CDR3 has 16 amino acids. The CDR3 is CASSVLGGANTGELFF. The CDR3 DNA follows: TGTGCCAGCAGTGTGTTAGGGGGCGCGAACACCGGGGAGCTGTTTTTT. Complete variable domain (other parts from reference TRBV2 and TRBJ2-2): EPEVTQTPSHQVTQMGQEVILRCVPISNHLYFYWYRQILGQKVEFLVSFYNNEISEKSEIFDDQFSVERPDGSNFTLKIRSTKLEDSAMYFCASSVLGGANTGELFFGEGSRLTVL.

The chain combines TRBV7-2 with TRBJ1-2; maybe TRBD1 (6 bases). The CDR3 totals 15 residues. The V and J ends lost 5 bases and 4 bases respectively, with 17 bases between them. Per germline, CDR1 SGHTA and CDR2 FQGNSA. CDR3 nucleotides: TGTGCCAGCAGCCTACCCGGGACAATGTTCTATGGCTACACCTTC. This sequence encodes CASSLPGTMFYGYTF.

The chain joins TRBV7-9 to TRBJ1-4, with D hard to call. The V gene lost 5 bases and the J gene lost 10 bases, with 23 bases spanning the gap. The CDR3 consists of 16 residues. The germline gives CDR1 SEHNR, CDR2 FQNEAQ (reference sequence). This CDR3 reads CASSRYEEREMAKLFF. In DNA form, the CDR3 reads TGTGCCAGCAGCCGATACGAGGAGAGGGAGATGGCAAAACTGTTTTTT.

This chain uses TRBV7-9 with TRBJ2-7; 7 positions agree with TRBD2. Unmatched junction bases numbered 6, after V lost 4 bases and J lost 6 bases. Germline-derived CDR1 and CDR2 are SEHNR and FQNEAQ (reference sequence). The CDR3 has 13 amino acids. The CDR3 loop is CASSSRPGGEQYF. The CDR3 region has the DNA TGTGCCAGCAGCTCCCGACCGGGGGGCGAGCAGTACTTC.

The V and J genes are TRBV6-1 and TRBJ1-5; a weak D match, TRBD1 (5 bases). Germline CDR1 is MNHNS and CDR2 is SASEGT. This CDR3 is 12 amino acids long. Deletions cut 10 bases from V and 5 bases from J, with 12 bases between. The CDR3 is CATTTAYQPQHF. The CDR3 DNA is TGTGCCACCACGACAGCATATCAGCCCCAGCATTTT.

The chain is built from TRBV7-6 and TRBJ2-2; 10 bases align to TRBD1. The CDR3 is made up of 20 amino acids. With V trimmed by 0 bases and J by 0 bases, 10 bases remained unmatched. Germline values: CDR1 SGHVS, CDR2 FNYEAQ. Here the CDR3 reads CASSLAPYFGTGANTGELFF. In DNA form, the CDR3 reads TGTGCCAGCAGCTTAGCGCCATATTTCGGGACAGGGGCGAACACCGGGGAGCTGTTTTTT.

This clone was seen a single time. The gene calls are TRBV29-1 and TRBJ1-3, with D maybe TRBD1 (6 bases). Germline assignment: CDR1 SQVTM and CDR2 ANQGSEA. This CDR3 has 13 amino acids. Trimming took off 7 bases at V and 6 bases at J, with 16 bases between the two ends. CDR3 region: CSALGQGLNTIYF. The DNA of the CDR3 is TGCAGCGCCTTGGGGCAGGGGCTAAACACCATATATTTT.

The rearrangement joins TRBV6-5 to TRBJ2-3; 8 bases match TRBD2. The CDR3 length is 14 residues. The trim removed 9 bases at V and 4 bases at J, leaving 9 bases unmatched. CDR1 MNHEY and CDR2 SVGAGI come from the germline V gene. CDR3 sequence (DNA): TGTGCCAGTGCCAGAGCGGGGGTAGCAGATACGCAGTATTTT. It specifies CASARAGVADTQYF.

The chain is built from TRBV7-2 and TRBJ2-2; 10 bases fit TRBD2. Germline values: CDR1 SGHTA, CDR2 FQGNSA. CDR3 size: 16 residues. Trimming at V came to 3 bases and at J to 7 bases, leaving 8 bases not matched to a gene. The CDR3 reads CASSFLGTSVYGELFF. CDR3 nucleotide sequence: TGTGCCAGCAGCTTCCTCGGGACTAGCGTGTACGGGGAGCTGTTTTTT. Drawing the rest from reference TRBV7-2 and TRBJ2-2, the complete variable domain is GAGVSQSPSNKVTEKGKDVELRCDPISGHTALYWYRQSLGQGLEFLIYFQGNSAPDKSGLPSDRFSAERTGGSVSTLTIQRTQQEDSAVYLCASSFLGTSVYGELFFGEGSRLTVL.

The genes are TRBV11-2 and TRBJ2-7, with 10 nucleotides matching TRBD2. The CDR3 is made up of 13 amino acids. After removal of 5 bases from V and 4 bases from J, the junction contained 2 bases not matched to a gene. Germline CDR1 reads SGHAT; CDR2 reads FQNNGV. In DNA, the CDR3 is TGTGCCAGCAGCCCAGCGGGGGGGTACGAGCAGTACTTC. It is translated as CASSPAGGYEQYF.

The rearrangement joins TRBV19 to TRBJ2-3, with 8 bases fitting TRBD1. Germline trimming cut 0 bases from V and 4 bases from J; bases unmatched to any gene: 0. The germline V gene encodes CDR1 LNHDA and CDR2 SQIVND (reference sequence). The CDR3 is 14 amino acids. CDR3 sequence (DNA): TGTGCCAGTAGTATAGACAGGGGGCCAGATACGCAGTATTTT. The encoded protein is CASSIDRGPDTQYF.

The V call is TRBV6-1, the J call TRBJ1-5, with 8 positions matching TRBD1. Germline V CDR1 and CDR2: MNHNS, SASEGT. The CDR3 covers 16 residues. The J segment lost 0 bases and the V segment lost 4 bases, leaving 5 bases of the junction unmatched. CDR3 sequence: CASSARTGFSNQPQHF. Written as DNA, the CDR3 is TGTGCCAGCAGTGCACGGACAGGGTTTAGCAATCAGCCCCAGCATTTT.

This chain connects TRBV5-8 to TRBJ1-1; 7 bases map to TRBD1. Germline CDR1 reads SGHTS; CDR2 reads YDEGEE. Trimming took 4 bases from V and 3 from J; bases not matched to a gene: 3. This CDR3 contains 13 residues. CDR3 sequence reads: CASSPQGYTEAFF. CDR3 in DNA: TGTGCCAGCAGCCCACAGGGGTACACTGAAGCTTTCTTT.

The rearrangement uses TRBV6-5 and TRBJ1-1; no firm D call. The CDR3 has 12 residues. CDR1 MNHEY and CDR2 SVGAGI come from the germline V gene. Trimming stripped 5 bases from V and 8 bases from J, with 12 bases between. CDR3 protein: CASSPNGREAFF. CDR3 nucleotides: TGTGCCAGCAGTCCAAATGGCAGAGAAGCTTTCTTT.

The chain recombines TRBV9 with TRBJ2-5; 8 nucleotides line up with TRBD1. The ends lost 4 bases at V and 5 bases at J; junction bases unmatched: 10. This CDR3 has 15 amino acids. Germline CDR1 reads SGDLS; CDR2 reads YYNGEE. The CDR3: CASSPRQGISETQYF. Here the CDR3 DNA reads TGTGCCAGCAGCCCGCGACAGGGGATATCGGAGACCCAGTACTTC.

The chain carries TRBV11-1 and TRBJ1-2; D perhaps matches TRBD1 (5 bases). Trimming left V 5 bases short and J 4 bases short, with 20 bases between. The CDR3 has 16 amino acids. Per the germline V gene, CDR1 is SGHAT and CDR2 is FQDESV (reference sequence). The CDR3: CASSAGGQGRGYGYTF. The CDR3 region has the DNA TGTGCCAGCAGCGCCGGCGGCCAGGGTAGAGGCTATGGCTACACCTTC.

The chain employs TRBV28 and TRBJ2-6, with D maybe TRBD2 (6 bases). The CDR3 sequence is 17 residues long. Trimming took 2 bases from V and 7 from J, leaving 18 bases between them. Germline-derived CDR1 and CDR2 are MDHEN and SYDVKM. CDR3 residues: CASSLRDGGVRANVLTF. CDR3 coding DNA: TGTGCCAGCAGTTTACGGGACGGGGGTGTGCGAGCCAACGTCCTGACTTTC.

The rearrangement uses TRBV4-3 and TRBJ1-3; possibly TRBD1 for D (5 bases). The germline CDR1 and CDR2 sequences are LGHNA and YSLEER. Trimming pared 8 bases from V and 6 bases from J, leaving 20 bases between. The CDR3 consists of 15 residues. The CDR3 loop is CASSQAGGTVNTIYF. The CDR3 bases are TGCGCCAGCTCTCAGGCAGGAGGGACCGTAAACACCATATATTTT.

V gene TRBV6-5 combines with J gene TRBJ2-7; a possible D gene is TRBD2 (5 bases). CDR3 length: 14 amino acids. CDR1 and CDR2 (germline): MNHEY, SVGAGI. V was shortened by 0 bases and J by 4 bases, with 10 bases between the two germline ends. CDR3 protein: CASSYSSRGYEQYF. CDR3 DNA: TGTGCCAGCAGTTACTCGAGCCGGGGTTACGAGCAGTACTTC.

This sequence joins TRBV9 and TRBJ2-3, with D perhaps matching TRBD1 (5 bases). Germline V gene sequence: CDR1 SGDLS, CDR2 YYNGEE. Trimming stripped 6 bases from V and 1 base from J, with 12 bases between. The CDR3 extends over 14 amino acids. The CDR3 coding sequence is TGTGCCAGCACTTCCAGGGCTGGCACAGATACGCAGTATTTT. Amino acids: CASTSRAGTDTQYF.